This TCR beta chain was observed in a study of T cell responses to AZD1222 COVID-19 vaccine. Study in general: Whether given at about 4 or about 12 weeks, second doses were pooled. Whole-study results and caveats: Elevations in Spike-specific TCR breadth and depth followed administration of two AZD1222 doses. Repertoire collection took place solely once the T cell response had peaked.

About this clone itself: Its antigen is not known.

V was clipped by 0 bases and J by 2 bases, with 7 bases between them. The CDR3 contains 15 residues. Germline V gives CDR1 SGHTA, CDR2 FQGTGA. This table comes from immunoSEQ multiplex PCR, and its TCRdb copy is limited to in-frame clones, with some not included. This sample has approximately 90,000 clones, with 90% to 95% found just once. The source of this sequence is an adult in good health. V usage is TRBV7-3 and J usage is TRBJ1-4, with D maybe TRBD1 (5 bases). This sample comprised peripheral blood, obtained on day 0 of AZD1222 vaccination. The CDR3 reads CASSLTGATNEKLFF. Here the CDR3 DNA reads TGTGCCAGCAGCTTAACAGGGGCTACTAATGAAAAACTGTTTTTT. Looking up the rest from reference TRBV7-3 and TRBJ1-4 gives the full variable domain: GAGVSQTPSNKVTEKGKYVELRCDPISGHTALYWYRQSLGQGPEFLIYFQGTGAADDSGLPNDRFFAVRPEGSVSTLKIQRTERGDSAVYLCASSLTGATNEKLFFGSGTQLSVL.